Listed below are T cell receptor beta chains from one sample, sequenced in a study of blood T cell repertoires in COVID-19. Profiling relied on immunoSEQ multiplex PCR, and the TCRdb table lists in-frame clones only, not all of them. The sample consists of approximately 180,000 clones, around 90% of them appearing once. Sample: peripheral blood. The source of these receptors is a man aged 55 to 70 with active or convalescent COVID-19. Each CDR3 is given with its conserved first and last residue. D genes are given only for firm matches. The listing skips clone size in some rows; elsewhere it reads once, few, many or a size class.

CASSITGTDSNNEQFF,TGTGCCAGTAGCATAACCGGGACAGATTCGAACAATGAGCAGTTCTTC,TRBD1,NA,TRBJ2-1,TRBV19
CASNRDLSSEQYF,TGTGCCAGCAACCGGGACTTATCCTCCGAGCAGTACTTC,NA,NA,TRBJ2-7,TRBV2
CASSMIDRANTEAFF,TGTGCCAGTAGTATGATCGACAGGGCGAACACTGAAGCTTTCTTT,TRBD1,NA,TRBJ1-1,TRBV19
CASSVGDRVVGSEAFF,TGCGCCAGCAGTGTAGGGGACAGGGTGGTTGGGAGTGAAGCTTTCTTT,TRBD1,NA,TRBJ1-1,TRBV10-1
CASSLGHGASPLHF,TGTGCCAGCAGCCTCGGTCATGGGGCTTCACCCCTCCACTTT,NA,once,TRBJ1-6,TRBV7-3
CASSSYRGLAGYTF,TGTGCCAGCAGCTCATACAGGGGGCTGGCTGGCTACACCTTC,TRBD1,NA,TRBJ1-2,TRBV5-6
CASSLLGQRGYEKLFF,TGTGCCAGCAGCTTACTTGGACAGCGGGGATATGAAAAACTGTTTTTT,NA,NA,TRBJ1-4,TRBV11-2
CASSLGLRREQYF,TGTGCCAGCAGCTTAGGCTTACGGAGGGAGCAGTACTTC,NA,once,TRBJ2-7,TRBV7-9
CASSPSRDISYEQYF,TGTGCCAGCAGCCCCTCCCGGGACATCTCCTACGAGCAGTACTTC,NA,NA,TRBJ2-7,TRBV3-1/TRBV3-2
CASGPWGENTEAFF,TGTGCCAGCGGGCCCTGGGGGGAGAACACTGAAGCTTTCTTT,NA,NA,TRBJ1-1,TRBV6-5
CASSQVGRFYEQYF,TGCGCCAGCAGCCAAGTGGGCCGATTCTACGAGCAGTACTTC,NA,NA,TRBJ2-7,TRBV4-1
CASSLGYSNQPQHF,TGTGCCAGCAGCCTCGGTTATAGCAATCAGCCCCAGCATTTT,NA,NA,TRBJ1-5,TRBV3-1/TRBV3-2
CASSLFRGAEQFF,TGTGCCAGCAGCTTATTTCGGGGGGCTGAGCAGTTCTTC,NA,NA,TRBJ2-1,TRBV7-3
CSGTQGSSGNTIYF,TGCAGCGGTACACAGGGGAGCTCTGGAAACACCATATATTTT,TRBD1,NA,TRBJ1-3,TRBV29-1